The 7 T cell receptor beta chains in this list originate from one sample, sequenced in a study of beta chain features in type 1 diabetes (dated by TCRdb to the late 2010s). Library generation was performed with the immunoSEQ multiplex PCR assay. The High Capacity cDNA Reverse Transcription Kit was used to reverse transcribe all of the isolated RNA, meaning that expressed TCRB transcripts were what got sequenced. TCRdb stores this immuneACCESS table with in-frame sequences only. Part of the clones is absent; in the studies checked, under half of the shortfall reflects unresolved V genes, and no reason is known for the rest. For this sample the table gives under 350,000 clones, of which 7% to 9% were detected only once. In total, the top ten clones hold about 0.93% of the sample. The source material was central memory CD4+ T cells from blood. These receptor sequences come from a young woman in good health.

This clone has just a few counts. The gene calls are TRBV29-1 and TRBJ1-1, with a possible D match to TRBD1 (5 bases). With 4 bases removed from V and 1 base from J, the gap between germline ends came to 10 bases. The germline V gene encodes CDR1 SQVTM and CDR2 ANQGSEA. The CDR3 covers 13 residues. DNA of the CDR3: TGCAGCGTTGGACGGGGCGGGAACACTGAAGCTTTCTTT. This gives the protein CSVGRGGNTEAFF.

The chain has TRBV19 and TRBJ2-4, with unresolved D. The length of the CDR3 is 13 residues. Germline loops: CDR1 LNHDA, CDR2 SQIVND (reference sequence). The V and J ends lost 11 bases and 7 bases respectively, with 18 bases between them. CDR3 DNA sequence: TGTGCCGTCCTGGACGGAGATAGCAACATTCAGTACTTC. It is translated as CAVLDGDSNIQYF.

CDR3 nucleotide sequence: TGTGCCAGCGCCTGGGCCGGGGCCAACGTCCTGACTTTC. As protein: CASAWAGANVLTF. The chain links TRBV2 to TRBJ2-6, with D unresolved. The germline V and J ends were trimmed by 8 bases and 4 bases, with 9 bases remaining between them. Per the germline V gene, CDR1 is SNHLY and CDR2 is FYNNEI. The CDR3 covers 13 residues.

This clone showed up just a few times. The chain is built from TRBV15 and TRBJ2-7; perhaps TRBD2 as D (6 bases). This CDR3 has 16 amino acids. Germline V CDR1 and CDR2: LNHNV, YYDKDF (reference sequence). Trimming removed 0 bases at V and 5 bases at J, with 17 bases between. CDR3 bases: TGTGCCACCAGCAGAGATCTGGTGCGGGATCGGCACGAGCAGTACTTC. Protein product: CATSRDLVRDRHEQYF.

The chain recombines TRBV7-2 with TRBJ2-3; D gene unclear. The CDR3 contains 13 residues. Germline CDR1 and CDR2: SGHTA and FQGNSA. V dropped 2 bases and J dropped 2 bases, with 5 bases sitting between them. CDR3 in DNA: TGTGCCAGCAGCTTAACTTACACAGATACGCAGTATTTT. Amino acid sequence: CASSLTYTDTQYF.

A few counts support this clone. Here the CDR3 DNA reads TGTGCCTGGAGTGTAGGGACTGTTGGCAATCAGCCCCAGCATTTT. This sequence encodes CAWSVGTVGNQPQHF. The V gene is TRBV30, the J gene TRBJ1-5; D perhaps matches TRBD1 (5 bases). CDR3 length: 15 amino acids. V was shortened by 0 bases and J by 2 bases, with 11 bases between the two germline ends. Germline V CDR1 and CDR2: GTSNPN, SVGIG (reference sequence).

The CDR3 sequence: CASLTPPTDTQYF. Here the CDR3 DNA reads TGTGCCAGCCTGACCCCCCCCACAGATACGCAGTATTTT. The J gene is TRBJ2-3, the V gene TRBV28; D unresolved. In germline, CDR1 is MDHEN, CDR2 SYDVKM. V gave up 8 bases and J gave up 2 bases, with 11 bases separating them. The length of the CDR3 is 13 residues.